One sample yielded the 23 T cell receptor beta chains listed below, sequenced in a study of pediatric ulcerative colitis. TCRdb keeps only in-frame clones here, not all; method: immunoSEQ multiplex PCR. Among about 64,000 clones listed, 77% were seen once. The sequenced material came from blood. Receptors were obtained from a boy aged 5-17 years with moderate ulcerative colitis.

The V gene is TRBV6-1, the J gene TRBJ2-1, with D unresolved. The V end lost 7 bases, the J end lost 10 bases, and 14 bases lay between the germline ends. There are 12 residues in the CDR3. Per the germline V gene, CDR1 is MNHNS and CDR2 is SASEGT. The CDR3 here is CASTRSGVEQFF. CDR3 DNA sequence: TGTGCCAGCACCAGATCTGGGGTCGAGCAGTTCTTC.

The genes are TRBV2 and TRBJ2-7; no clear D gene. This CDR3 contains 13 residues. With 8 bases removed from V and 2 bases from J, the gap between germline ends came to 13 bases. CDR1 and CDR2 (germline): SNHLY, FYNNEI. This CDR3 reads CASGFNHTYEQYF. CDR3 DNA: TGTGCCAGCGGGTTTAATCACACCTACGAGCAGTACTTC.

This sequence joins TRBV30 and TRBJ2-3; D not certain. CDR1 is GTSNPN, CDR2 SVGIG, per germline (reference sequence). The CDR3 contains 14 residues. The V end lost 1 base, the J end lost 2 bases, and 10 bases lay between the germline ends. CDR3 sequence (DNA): TGTGCCTGGAGTGGTTCTATGATCACAGATACGCAGTATTTT. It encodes CAWSGSMITDTQYF.

The CDR3 DNA follows: TGCGCCAGCAGCTTGGCACCGTCGGCCTACGAGCAGTACTTC. Its translation is CASSLAPSAYEQYF. The chain employs TRBV5-1 and TRBJ2-7; D call uncertain. The germline V gene has CDR1 SGHRS and CDR2 YFSETQ. The ends were cut back, 0 bases at V and 2 bases at J, with 9 bases in the middle. The CDR3 runs to 14 residues.

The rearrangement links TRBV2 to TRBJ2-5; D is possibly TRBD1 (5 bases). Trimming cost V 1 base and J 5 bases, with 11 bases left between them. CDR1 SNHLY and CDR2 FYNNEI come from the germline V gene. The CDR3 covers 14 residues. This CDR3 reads CASSEDKGRETQYF. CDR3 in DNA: TGTGCCAGCAGTGAAGATAAGGGGCGGGAGACCCAGTACTTC. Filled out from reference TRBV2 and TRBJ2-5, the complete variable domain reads EPEVTQTPSHQVTQMGQEVILRCVPISNHLYFYWYRQILGQKVEFLVSFYNNEISEKSEIFDDQFSVERPDGSNFTLKIRSTKLEDSAMYFCASSEDKGRETQYFGPGTRLLVL.

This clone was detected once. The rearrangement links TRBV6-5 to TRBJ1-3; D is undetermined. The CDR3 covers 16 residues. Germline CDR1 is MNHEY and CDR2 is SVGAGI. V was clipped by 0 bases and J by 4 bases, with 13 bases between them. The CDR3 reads CASSYSMGALGNTIYF. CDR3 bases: TGTGCCAGCAGTTACTCGATGGGTGCTCTGGGAAACACCATATATTTT.

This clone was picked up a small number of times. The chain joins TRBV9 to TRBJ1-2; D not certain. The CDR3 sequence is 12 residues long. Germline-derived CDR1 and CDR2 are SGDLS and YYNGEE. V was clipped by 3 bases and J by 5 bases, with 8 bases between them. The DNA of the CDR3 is TGTGCCAGCAGCGGCGGAGCTTATGGCTACACCTTC. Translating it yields CASSGGAYGYTF.

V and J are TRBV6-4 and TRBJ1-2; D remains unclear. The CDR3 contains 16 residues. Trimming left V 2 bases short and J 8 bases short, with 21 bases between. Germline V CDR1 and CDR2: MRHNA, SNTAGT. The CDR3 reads CASSDDPGPEVDGYTF. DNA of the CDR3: TGTGCCAGCAGTGACGACCCAGGTCCTGAGGTCGACGGCTACACCTTC.

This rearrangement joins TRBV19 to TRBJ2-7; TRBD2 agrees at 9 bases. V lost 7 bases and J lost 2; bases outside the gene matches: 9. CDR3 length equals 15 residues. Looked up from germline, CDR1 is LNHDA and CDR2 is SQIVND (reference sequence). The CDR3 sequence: CASNERAGGPYEQYF. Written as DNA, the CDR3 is TGTGCCAGTAATGAGCGCGCGGGGGGGCCCTACGAGCAGTACTTC.

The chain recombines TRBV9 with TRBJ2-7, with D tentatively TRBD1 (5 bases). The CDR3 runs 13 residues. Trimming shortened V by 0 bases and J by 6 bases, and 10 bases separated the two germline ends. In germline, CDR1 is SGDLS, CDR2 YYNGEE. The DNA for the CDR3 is TGTGCCAGCAGCGTAGAGGGGTGGGCCGAGCAGTACTTC. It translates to CASSVEGWAEQYF.

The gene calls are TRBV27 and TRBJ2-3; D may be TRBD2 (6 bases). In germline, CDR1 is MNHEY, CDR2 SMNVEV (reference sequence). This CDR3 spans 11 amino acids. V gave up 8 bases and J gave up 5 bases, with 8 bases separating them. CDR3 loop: CASVGGDTQYF. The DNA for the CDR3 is TGTGCCAGCGTGGGAGGAGATACGCAGTATTTT.

CDR3 residues: CASGLRLTPSSGNTIYF. CDR3 coding DNA: TGTGCTAGTGGTTTGCGGCTTACACCGAGCTCTGGAAACACCATATATTTT. The chain joins TRBV12-5 to TRBJ1-3; no clear D. The CDR3 contains 17 residues. Germline V gene data show CDR1 as LGHNT and CDR2 as FRNRAP. V lost 2 bases, J lost 0 bases, and 14 bases lay in between.

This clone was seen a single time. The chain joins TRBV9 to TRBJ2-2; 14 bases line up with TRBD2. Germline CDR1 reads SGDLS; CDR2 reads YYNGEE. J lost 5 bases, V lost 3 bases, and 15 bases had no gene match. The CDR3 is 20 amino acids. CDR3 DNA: TGTGCCAGCAGCGGCCCCACGGAAGGGACTAGCGGGGGTCCAACCGGGGAGCTGTTTTTT. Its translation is CASSGPTEGTSGGPTGELFF.

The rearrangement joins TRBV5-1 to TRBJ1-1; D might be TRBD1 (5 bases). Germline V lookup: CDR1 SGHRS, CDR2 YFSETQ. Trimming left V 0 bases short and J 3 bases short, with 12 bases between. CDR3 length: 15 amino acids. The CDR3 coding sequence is TGCGCCAGCAGCTTGGGGCAGGGCTGGGACACTGAAGCTTTCTTT. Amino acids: CASSLGQGWDTEAFF.

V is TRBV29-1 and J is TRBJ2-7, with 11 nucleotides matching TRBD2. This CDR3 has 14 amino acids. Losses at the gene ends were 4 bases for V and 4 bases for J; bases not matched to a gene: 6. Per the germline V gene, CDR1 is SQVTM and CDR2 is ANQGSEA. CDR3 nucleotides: TGCAGCGTTGGTTTAATAGCGGGGGGGTACGAGCAGTACTTC. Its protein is CSVGLIAGGYEQYF.

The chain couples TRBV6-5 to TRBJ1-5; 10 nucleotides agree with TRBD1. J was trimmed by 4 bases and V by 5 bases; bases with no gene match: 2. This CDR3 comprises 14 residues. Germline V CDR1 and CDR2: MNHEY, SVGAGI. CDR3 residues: CASSPDRGNQPQHF. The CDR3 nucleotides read TGTGCCAGCAGTCCGGACAGGGGGAATCAGCCCCAGCATTTT.

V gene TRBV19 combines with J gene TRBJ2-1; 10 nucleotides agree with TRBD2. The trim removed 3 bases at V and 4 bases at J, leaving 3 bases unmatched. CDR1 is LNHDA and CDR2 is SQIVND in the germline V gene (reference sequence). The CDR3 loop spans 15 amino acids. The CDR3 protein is CASSIASGSYNEQFF. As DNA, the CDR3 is TGTGCCAGTAGTATTGCTAGCGGGAGTTACAATGAGCAGTTCTTC.

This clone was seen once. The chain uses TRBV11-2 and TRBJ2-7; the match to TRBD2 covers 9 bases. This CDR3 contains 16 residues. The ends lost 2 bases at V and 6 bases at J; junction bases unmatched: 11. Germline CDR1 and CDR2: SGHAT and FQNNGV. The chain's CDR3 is CASSLWRGGIGAEQYF. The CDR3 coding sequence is TGTGCCAGCAGCTTATGGCGGGGGGGCATCGGGGCCGAGCAGTACTTC.

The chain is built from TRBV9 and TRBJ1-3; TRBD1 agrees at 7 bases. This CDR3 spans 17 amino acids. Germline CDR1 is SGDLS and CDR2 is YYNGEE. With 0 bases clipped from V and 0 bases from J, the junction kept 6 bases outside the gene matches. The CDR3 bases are TGTGCCAGCAGCGTAGGAGAGGGGGCTTACTCTGGAAACACCATATATTTT. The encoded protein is CASSVGEGAYSGNTIYF.

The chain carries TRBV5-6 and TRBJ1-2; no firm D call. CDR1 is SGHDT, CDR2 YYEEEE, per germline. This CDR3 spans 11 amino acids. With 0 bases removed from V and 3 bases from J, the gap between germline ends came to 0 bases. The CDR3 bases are TGTGCCAGCAGCTTGGACTATGGCTACACCTTC. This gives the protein CASSLDYGYTF.

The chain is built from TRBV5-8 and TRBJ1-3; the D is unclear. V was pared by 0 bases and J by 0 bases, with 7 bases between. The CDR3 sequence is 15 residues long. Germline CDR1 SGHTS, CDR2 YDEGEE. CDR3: CASSLGQSSGNTIYF. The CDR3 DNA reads TGTGCCAGCAGCTTGGGTCAGAGCTCTGGAAACACCATATATTTT. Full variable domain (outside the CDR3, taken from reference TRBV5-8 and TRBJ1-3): EAGVTQSPTHLIKTRGQQATLRCSPISGHTSVYWYQQALGLGLQFLLWYDEGEERNRGNFPPRFSGRQFPNYSSELNVNALELEDSALYLCASSLGQSSGNTIYFGEGSWLTVV.

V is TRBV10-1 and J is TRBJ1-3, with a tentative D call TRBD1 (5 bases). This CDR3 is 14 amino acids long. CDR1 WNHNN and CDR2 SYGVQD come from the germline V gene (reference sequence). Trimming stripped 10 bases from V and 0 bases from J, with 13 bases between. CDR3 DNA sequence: TGCGCCACACCCCCCAGGGCCTCTGGAAACACCATATATTTT. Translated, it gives CATPPRASGNTIYF.

CDR3 sequence reads: CASSLKWGGHGGDTQYF. The DNA for the CDR3 is TGTGCCAGCAGCCTCAAGTGGGGGGGACACGGAGGAGATACGCAGTATTTT. V and J are TRBV7-2 and TRBJ2-3; the D gene is possibly TRBD2 (7 bases). The CDR3 runs to 17 residues. V lost 5 bases, J lost 5 bases, and 23 bases lay in between. Germline loops: CDR1 SGHTA, CDR2 FQGNSA.